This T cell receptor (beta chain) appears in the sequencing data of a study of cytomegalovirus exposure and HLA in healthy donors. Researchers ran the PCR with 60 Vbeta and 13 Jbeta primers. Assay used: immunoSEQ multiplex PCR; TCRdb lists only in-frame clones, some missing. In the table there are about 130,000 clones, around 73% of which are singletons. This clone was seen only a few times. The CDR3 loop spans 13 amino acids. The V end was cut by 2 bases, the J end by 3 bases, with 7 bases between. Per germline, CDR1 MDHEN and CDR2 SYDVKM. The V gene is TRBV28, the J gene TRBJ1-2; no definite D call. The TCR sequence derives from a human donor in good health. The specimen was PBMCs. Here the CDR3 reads CASSLREDYGYTF. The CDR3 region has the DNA TGTGCCAGCAGTTTACGGGAGGACTATGGCTACACCTTC.